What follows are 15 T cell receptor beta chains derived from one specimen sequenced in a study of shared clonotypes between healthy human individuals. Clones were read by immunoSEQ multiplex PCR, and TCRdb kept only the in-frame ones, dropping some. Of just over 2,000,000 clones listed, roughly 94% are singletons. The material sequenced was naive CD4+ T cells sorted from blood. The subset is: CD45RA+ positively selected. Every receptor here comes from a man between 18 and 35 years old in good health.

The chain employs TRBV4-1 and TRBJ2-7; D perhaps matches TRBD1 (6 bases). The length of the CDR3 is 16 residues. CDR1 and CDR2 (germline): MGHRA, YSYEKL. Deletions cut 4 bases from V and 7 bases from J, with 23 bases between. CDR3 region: CASSLTDSPSAWEQYF. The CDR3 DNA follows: TGCGCCAGCAGCCTCACGGACAGCCCCAGCGCTTGGGAGCAGTACTTC.

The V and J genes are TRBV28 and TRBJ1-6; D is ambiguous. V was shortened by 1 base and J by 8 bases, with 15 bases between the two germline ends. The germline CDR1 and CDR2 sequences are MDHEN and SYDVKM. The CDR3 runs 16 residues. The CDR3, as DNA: TGTGCCAGCAGTTTATCCGGTTTTAAGAAGGATTCACCCCTCCACTTT. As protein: CASSLSGFKKDSPLHF.

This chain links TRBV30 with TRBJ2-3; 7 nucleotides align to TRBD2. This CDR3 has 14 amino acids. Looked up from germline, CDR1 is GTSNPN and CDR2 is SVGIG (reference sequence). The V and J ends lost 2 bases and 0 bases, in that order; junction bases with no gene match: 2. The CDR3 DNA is TGTGCCTGGAGTCAGCGGGGTAGCACAGATACGCAGTATTTT. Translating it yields CAWSQRGSTDTQYF.

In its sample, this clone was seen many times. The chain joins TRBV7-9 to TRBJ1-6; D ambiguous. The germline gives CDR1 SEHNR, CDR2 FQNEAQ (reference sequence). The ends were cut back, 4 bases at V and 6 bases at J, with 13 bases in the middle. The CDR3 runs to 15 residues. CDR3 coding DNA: TGTGCCAGCAGCTGGCTCGGGGAGGGTAATTCACCCCTCCACTTT. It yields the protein CASSWLGEGNSPLHF.

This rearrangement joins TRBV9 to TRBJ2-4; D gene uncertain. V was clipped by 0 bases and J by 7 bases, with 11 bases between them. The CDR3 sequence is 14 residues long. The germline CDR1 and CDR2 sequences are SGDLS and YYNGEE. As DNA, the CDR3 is TGTGCCAGCAGCGTAGAAGTAGGCCGTAACATTCAGTACTTC. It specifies CASSVEVGRNIQYF.

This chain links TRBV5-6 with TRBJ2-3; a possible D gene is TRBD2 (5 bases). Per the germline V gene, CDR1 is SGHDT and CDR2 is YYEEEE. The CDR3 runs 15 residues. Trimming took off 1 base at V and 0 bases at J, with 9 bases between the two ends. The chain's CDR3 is CASSLNGISTDTQYF. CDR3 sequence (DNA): TGTGCCAGCAGCTTGAACGGGATTAGCACAGATACGCAGTATTTT.

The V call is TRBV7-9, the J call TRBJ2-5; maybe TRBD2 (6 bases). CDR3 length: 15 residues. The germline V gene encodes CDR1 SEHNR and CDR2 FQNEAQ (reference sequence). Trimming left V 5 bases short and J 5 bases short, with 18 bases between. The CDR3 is CASSREGGSAETQYF. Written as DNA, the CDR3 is TGTGCCAGCAGCCGTGAGGGAGGCTCTGCGGAGACCCAGTACTTC.

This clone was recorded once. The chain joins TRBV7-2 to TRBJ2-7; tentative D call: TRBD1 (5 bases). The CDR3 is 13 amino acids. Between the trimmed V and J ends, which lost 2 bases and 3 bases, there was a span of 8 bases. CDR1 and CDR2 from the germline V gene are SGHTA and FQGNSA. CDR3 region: CASSLQGYYEQYF. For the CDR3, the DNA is TGTGCCAGCAGCTTACAGGGATACTACGAGCAGTACTTC.

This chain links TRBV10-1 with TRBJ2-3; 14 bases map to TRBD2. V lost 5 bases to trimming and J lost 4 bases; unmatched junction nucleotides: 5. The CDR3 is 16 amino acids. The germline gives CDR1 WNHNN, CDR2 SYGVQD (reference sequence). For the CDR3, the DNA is TGCGCCAGCAGTCAAGGACTAGCGGGAGGAGCAGATACGCAGTATTTT. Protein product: CASSQGLAGGADTQYF.

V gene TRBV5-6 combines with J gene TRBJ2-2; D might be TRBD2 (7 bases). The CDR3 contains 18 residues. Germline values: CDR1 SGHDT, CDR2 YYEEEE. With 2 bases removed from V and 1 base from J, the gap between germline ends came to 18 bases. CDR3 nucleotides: TGTGCCAGCAGCTTCGGGGAGGGGGTGTTCGAGAACACCGGGGAGCTGTTTTTT. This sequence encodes CASSFGEGVFENTGELFF. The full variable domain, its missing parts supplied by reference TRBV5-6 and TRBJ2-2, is DAGVTQSPTHLIKTRGQQVTLRCSPKSGHDTVSWYQQALGQGPQFIFQYYEEEERQRGNFPDRFSGHQFPNYSSELNVNALLLGDSALYLCASSFGEGVFENTGELFFGEGSRLTVL.

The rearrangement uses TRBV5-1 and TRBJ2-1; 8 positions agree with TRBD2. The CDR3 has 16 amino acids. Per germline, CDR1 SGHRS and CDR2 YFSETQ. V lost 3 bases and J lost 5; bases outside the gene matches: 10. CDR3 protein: CASSSRPGLGNNEQFF. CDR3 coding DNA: TGCGCCAGCAGCTCTAGACCGGGACTAGGTAACAATGAGCAGTTCTTC. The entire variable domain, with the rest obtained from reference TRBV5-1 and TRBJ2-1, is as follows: KAGVTQTPRYLIKTRGQQVTLSCSPISGHRSVSWYQQTPGQGLQFLFEYFSETQRNKGNFPGRFSGRQFSNSRSEMNVSTLELGDSALYLCASSSRPGLGNNEQFFGPGTRLTVL.

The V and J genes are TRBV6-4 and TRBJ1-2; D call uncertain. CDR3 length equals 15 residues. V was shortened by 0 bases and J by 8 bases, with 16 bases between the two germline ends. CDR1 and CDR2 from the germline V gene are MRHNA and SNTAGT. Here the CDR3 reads CASSDSKTSLSGYTF. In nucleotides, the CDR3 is TGTGCCAGCAGTGACTCGAAGACCAGCCTATCCGGCTACACCTTC.

This chain's CDR3 is CASSYDREGEQYF. CDR3 coding DNA: TGTGCCAGCAGCTATGACAGGGAAGGCGAGCAGTACTTC. V usage is TRBV7-6 and J usage is TRBJ2-7, with 7 bases lining up with TRBD1. The germline CDR1 and CDR2 sequences are SGHVS and FNYEAQ. V trimming: 4 bases; J trimming: 6 bases; junction bases outside the gene matches: 6. The CDR3 totals 13 residues.

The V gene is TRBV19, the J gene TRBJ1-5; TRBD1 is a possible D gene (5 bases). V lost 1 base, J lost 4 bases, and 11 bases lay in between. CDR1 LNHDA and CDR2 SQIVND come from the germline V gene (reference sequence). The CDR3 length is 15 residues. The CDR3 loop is CASSIGARENQPQHF. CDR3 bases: TGTGCCAGTAGTATAGGCGCCAGGGAAAATCAGCCCCAGCATTTT.

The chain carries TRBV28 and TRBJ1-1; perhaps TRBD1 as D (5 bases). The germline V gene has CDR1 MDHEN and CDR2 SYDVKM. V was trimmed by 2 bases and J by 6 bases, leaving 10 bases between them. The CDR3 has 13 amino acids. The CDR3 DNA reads TGTGCCAGCAGTTTACAGGGACCCCCTGAAGCTTTCTTT. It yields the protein CASSLQGPPEAFF.